One sample yielded the 15 T cell receptor beta chains listed below, sequenced in a study of cytomegalovirus exposure and HLA in healthy donors. PCR employed 60 Vbeta and 13 Jbeta primers. Repertoires were generated with immunoSEQ multiplex PCR, while TCRdb's copy carries only in-frame clones and drops some. The sample has 75,000 to 100,000 clones; about four fifths are singletons. The sample comprised PBMCs. These receptors came from a young man in good health and CMV-seronegative.

The chain recombines TRBV30 with TRBJ2-2; 9 bases map to TRBD1. This CDR3 is 12 amino acids long. V gave up 2 bases and J gave up 13 bases; unmatched junction bases: 5. The germline CDR1 and CDR2 sequences are GTSNPN and SVGIG (reference sequence). DNA of the CDR3: TGTGCCTGGAGTTTTTCGGGACAGGGGCTGTTTTTT. Protein product: CAWSFSGQGLFF.

The J gene is TRBJ2-1, the V gene TRBV28; 12 nucleotides align to TRBD2. Germline V gene sequence: CDR1 MDHEN, CDR2 SYDVKM. There are 14 residues in the CDR3. The V gene end was trimmed by 8 bases and the J gene end by 10 bases; junction bases not matched to a gene: 9. The CDR3 DNA follows: TGTGCCAGCTTCCCTAGCGGGGGGGCCGGGGAGCAGTTCTTC. Amino acid sequence: CASFPSGGAGEQFF.

The J gene is TRBJ2-7, the V gene TRBV6-1, with a possible D match to TRBD1 (6 bases). The germline V gene has CDR1 MNHNS and CDR2 SASEGT. The CDR3 loop spans 14 amino acids. With 2 bases removed from V and 3 bases from J, the gap between germline ends came to 11 bases. CDR3 nucleotides: TGTGCCAGCAGTGAATGGCTAGGGGGCTACGAGCAGTACTTC. It encodes CASSEWLGGYEQYF.

J is TRBJ1-5 and V is TRBV19; D perhaps matches TRBD1 (6 bases). Trimming cost V 6 bases and J 2 bases, with 26 bases left between them. CDR1 is LNHDA, CDR2 SQIVND, per germline (reference sequence). CDR3 length: 19 residues. This CDR3 is CASSKRSQLGAMGNQPQHF. CDR3 in DNA: TGTGCCAGTAGCAAGAGATCTCAGCTGGGGGCGATGGGCAATCAGCCCCAGCATTTT.

This sequence joins TRBV15 and TRBJ2-7, with 8 bases lining up with TRBD1. CDR1 and CDR2 from the germline V gene are LNHNV and YYDKDF (reference sequence). V shed 3 bases, J shed 4 bases, and the junction held 5 bases outside the gene matches. This CDR3 has 14 residues. The CDR3 here is CATSSRDRRYEQYF. In nucleotides, the CDR3 is TGTGCCACCAGCAGCCGGGACAGGAGATACGAGCAGTACTTC.

The rearrangement joins TRBV7-9 to TRBJ2-7; TRBD1 agrees at 8 bases. With 3 bases clipped from V and 7 bases from J, the junction kept 2 bases outside the gene matches. This CDR3 region has 12 residues. Germline values: CDR1 SEHNR, CDR2 FQNEAQ (reference sequence). CDR3 DNA sequence: TGTGCCAGCAGCTTCCGACAGGGGGAGCAGTACTTC. Encoded protein: CASSFRQGEQYF.

This chain joins TRBV7-9 and TRBJ1-2; TRBD1 matches at 7 bases. J gave up 8 bases and V 0 bases, and 3 bases lay outside the gene matches. The germline gives CDR1 SEHNR, CDR2 FQNEAQ (reference sequence). This CDR3 region has 13 residues. CDR3 in DNA: TGTGCCAGCAGCTTAGCAGGGGGCCGGGGCTACACCTTC. It translates to CASSLAGGRGYTF.

The chain is built from TRBV18 and TRBJ1-4; D gene unclear. This CDR3 spans 14 amino acids. The germline gives CDR1 KGHSH, CDR2 LQKENI. V was clipped by 2 bases and J by 5 bases, with 9 bases between them. The CDR3 loop is CASSPGPLNEKLFF. The CDR3 DNA reads TGTGCCAGCTCACCAGGTCCCCTAAATGAAAAACTGTTTTTT.

The rearrangement links TRBV5-1 to TRBJ1-1, with D tentatively TRBD1 (6 bases). CDR3 length: 13 amino acids. V lost 1 base and J 8 bases, leaving 12 bases between the germline ends. Germline CDR1 is SGHRS and CDR2 is YFSETQ. Here the CDR3 reads CASSLPAQGEAFF. The CDR3 DNA reads as TGCGCCAGCAGCTTGCCGGCACAGGGAGAAGCTTTCTTT.

This chain links TRBV15 with TRBJ1-1; D gene ambiguous. V was cut by 3 bases and J by 6 bases, with 17 bases left in between. The CDR3 is made up of 15 amino acids. Per the germline V gene, CDR1 is LNHNV and CDR2 is YYDKDF (reference sequence). CDR3 residues: CATSRGGVRISEAFF. For the CDR3, the DNA is TGTGCCACCAGCAGGGGCGGGGTTCGTATTTCTGAAGCTTTCTTT.

This chain connects TRBV5-6 to TRBJ1-2, with D perhaps TRBD1 (6 bases). Trimming took 5 bases from V and 3 from J, leaving 11 bases between them. There are 13 residues in the CDR3. CDR1 and CDR2 from the germline V gene are SGHDT and YYEEEE. Here the CDR3 DNA reads TGTGCCAGCAGACCGACAGGATACTATGGCTACACCTTC. It is translated as CASRPTGYYGYTF.

The chain uses TRBV18 and TRBJ1-4, with D unresolved. Trimming pared 3 bases from V and 5 bases from J, leaving 10 bases between. Germline V gives CDR1 KGHSH, CDR2 LQKENI. This CDR3 spans 14 amino acids. CDR3 region: CASSPANSNEKLFF. The CDR3 DNA follows: TGTGCCAGCTCACCTGCGAACAGCAATGAAAAACTGTTTTTT.

This chain connects TRBV5-4 to TRBJ2-7, with TRBD2 matching 10 bases. The germline V gene has CDR1 SGHNT and CDR2 YYREEE (reference sequence). V shed 2 bases and J 6 bases; nucleotides not matched to a gene: 5. The CDR3 consists of 14 residues. CDR3: CASSLGLAEGEQYF. The CDR3 DNA sequence: TGTGCCAGCAGCTTAGGACTAGCGGAAGGCGAGCAGTACTTC. The full variable domain, rest sourced from reference TRBV5-4 and TRBJ2-7, is ETGVTQSPTHLIKTRGQQVTLRCSSQSGHNTVSWYQQALGQGPQFIFQYYREEENGRGNFPPRFSGLQFPNYSSELNVNALELDDSALYLCASSLGLAEGEQYFGPGTRLTVT.

In DNA, the CDR3 is TGTGCCAGCAGCTTAAACAGGGCCACTGAAGCTTTCTTT. Amino acid sequence: CASSLNRATEAFF. The chain uses TRBV5-4 and TRBJ1-1; the D gene is possibly TRBD1 (6 bases). Germline V gene lookup returns CDR1 SGHNT and CDR2 YYREEE (reference sequence). V was pared by 2 bases and J by 4 bases, with 9 bases between. The length of the CDR3 is 13 residues.

This clone was counted a few times. The rearrangement links TRBV6-6 to TRBJ1-1; tentatively, D is TRBD1 (5 bases). Trimming shortened V by 7 bases and J by 7 bases, and 19 bases separated the two germline ends. CDR1 MNHNY and CDR2 SVGAGI come from the germline V gene (reference sequence). The CDR3 consists of 14 residues. CDR3 sequence reads: CASTPRAGPHEAFF. CDR3 nucleotide sequence: TGTGCCAGCACCCCACGGGCAGGGCCTCATGAAGCTTTCTTT.